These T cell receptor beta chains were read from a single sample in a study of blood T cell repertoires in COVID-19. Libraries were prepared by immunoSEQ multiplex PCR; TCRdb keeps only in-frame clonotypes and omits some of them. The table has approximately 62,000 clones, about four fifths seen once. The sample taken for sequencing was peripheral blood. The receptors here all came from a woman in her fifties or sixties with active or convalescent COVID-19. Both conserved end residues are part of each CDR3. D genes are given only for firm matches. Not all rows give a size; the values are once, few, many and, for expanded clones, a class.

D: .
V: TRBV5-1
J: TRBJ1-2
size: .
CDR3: CASSLADGGKYGYTF
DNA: TGCGCCAGCAGCTTGGCCGACGGGGGGAAGTATGGCTACACCTTC

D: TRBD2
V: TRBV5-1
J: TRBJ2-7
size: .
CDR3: CASSGTSGMYEQYF
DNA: TGCGCCAGCTCTGGGACTAGCGGGATGTACGAGCAGTACTTC

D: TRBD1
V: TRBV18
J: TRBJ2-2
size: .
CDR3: CASSPRTGGNTGELFF
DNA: TGTGCCAGCTCACCCCGGACAGGGGGGAACACCGGGGAGCTGTTTTTT

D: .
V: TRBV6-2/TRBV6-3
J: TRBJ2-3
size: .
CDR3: CASSSRDTQYF
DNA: TGTGCCAGCAGTTCGCGAGATACGCAGTATTTT

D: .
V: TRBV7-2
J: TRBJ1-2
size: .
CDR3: CASRGANYGYTF
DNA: TGTGCCAGCCGGGGGGCTAACTATGGCTACACCTTC

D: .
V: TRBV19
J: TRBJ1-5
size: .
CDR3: CASGSGSGGNQPQHF
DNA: TGTGCCAGTGGCAGCGGGTCTGGGGGCAATCAGCCCCAGCATTTT

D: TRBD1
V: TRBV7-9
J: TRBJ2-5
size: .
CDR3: CASSMTGGIGETQYF
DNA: TGTGCCAGCAGCATGACAGGGGGGATCGGAGAGACCCAGTACTTC

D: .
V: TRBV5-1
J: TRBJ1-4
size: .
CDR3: CASSRTGITWSGEKLFF
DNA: TGCGCCAGCAGCCGAACCGGGATCACATGGAGCGGCGAAAAACTGTTTTTT

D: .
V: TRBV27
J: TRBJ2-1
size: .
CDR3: CASSLPQGTQFF
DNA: TGTGCCAGCAGCCTTCCTCAGGGTACCCAGTTCTTC

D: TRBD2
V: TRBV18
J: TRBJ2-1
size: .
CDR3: CASSPKASGRLEQFF
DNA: TGTGCCAGCTCACCAAAGGCTAGCGGGAGGCTTGAGCAGTTCTTC

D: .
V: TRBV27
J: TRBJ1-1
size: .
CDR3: CASSLTLRGAKLWNTEAFF
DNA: TGTGCCAGCAGTCTGACACTCAGGGGCGCAAAGCTGTGGAACACTGAAGCTTTCTTT

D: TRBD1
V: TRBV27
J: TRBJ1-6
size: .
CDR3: CASMQGDSPLHF
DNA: TGTGCCAGCATGCAGGGGGATTCACCCCTCCACTTT

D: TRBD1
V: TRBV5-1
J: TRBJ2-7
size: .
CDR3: CASSLEQGYEQYF
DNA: TGCGCCAGCAGCTTGGAACAGGGGTACGAGCAGTACTTC

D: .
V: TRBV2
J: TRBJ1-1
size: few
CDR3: CASSVGGLGTEAFF
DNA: TGTGCCAGCAGTGTGGGGGGGCTCGGCACTGAAGCTTTCTTT

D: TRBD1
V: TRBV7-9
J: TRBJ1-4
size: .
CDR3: CASSSGTGGATNEKLFF
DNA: TGTGCCAGCAGCTCCGGGACAGGGGGAGCAACTAATGAAAAACTGTTTTTT

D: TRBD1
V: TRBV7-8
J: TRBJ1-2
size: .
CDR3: CASSFKQRGLDGYTF
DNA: TGTGCCAGCAGCTTCAAACAAAGGGGGCTCGATGGCTACACCTTC

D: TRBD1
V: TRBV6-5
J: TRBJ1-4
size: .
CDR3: CASSSYGTGSKEKLFF
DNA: TGTGCCAGCAGTTCTTACGGGACAGGGAGCAAGGAAAAACTGTTTTTT

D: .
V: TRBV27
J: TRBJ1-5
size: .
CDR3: CASSFQGANQPQHF
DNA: TGTGCCAGCAGTTTCCAGGGCGCCAATCAGCCCCAGCATTTT

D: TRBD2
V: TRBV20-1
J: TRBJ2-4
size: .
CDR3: CSASLGAGEAKNIQYF
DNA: TGCAGTGCTAGTCTCGGTGCGGGAGAGGCCAAAAACATTCAGTACTTC

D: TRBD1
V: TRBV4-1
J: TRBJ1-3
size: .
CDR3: CASSQGTGSGNTIYF
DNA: TGCGCCAGCAGCCAAGGGACAGGGTCCGGAAACACCATATATTTT

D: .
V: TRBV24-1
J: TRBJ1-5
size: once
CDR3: CATSKGGEQPQHF
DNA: TGTGCCACGAGCAAAGGGGGGGAACAGCCCCAGCATTTT

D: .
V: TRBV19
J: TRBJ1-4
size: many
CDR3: CASSIGTVATNEKLFF
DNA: TGTGCCAGTAGTATCGGTACAGTTGCAACTAATGAAAAACTGTTTTTT

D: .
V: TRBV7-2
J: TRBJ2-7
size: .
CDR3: CASTFLVGGGEQYF
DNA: TGTGCCAGCACCTTCCTAGTGGGAGGGGGCGAGCAGTACTTC

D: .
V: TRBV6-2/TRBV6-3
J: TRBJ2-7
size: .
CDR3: CASSYSGASYEQYF
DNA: TGTGCCAGCAGTTACTCGGGAGCCTCCTACGAGCAGTACTTC

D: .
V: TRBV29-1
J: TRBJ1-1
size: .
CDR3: CSVVGANTEAFF
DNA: TGCAGCGTTGTAGGGGCGAACACTGAAGCTTTCTTT

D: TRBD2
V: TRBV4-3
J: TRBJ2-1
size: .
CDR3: CASSQDLGGRSGNEQFF
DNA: TGCGCCAGCAGCCAAGATCTGGGCGGGAGGTCGGGCAATGAGCAGTTCTTC

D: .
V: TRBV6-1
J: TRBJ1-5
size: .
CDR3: CASSEAGGNQPQHF
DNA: TGTGCCAGCAGTGAAGCGGGGGGGAATCAGCCCCAGCATTTT

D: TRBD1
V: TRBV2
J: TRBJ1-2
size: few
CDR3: CASQSDRNYGYTF
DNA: TGTGCCAGCCAGTCGGACAGGAACTATGGCTACACCTTC

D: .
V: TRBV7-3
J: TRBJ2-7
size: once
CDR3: CASSRDSSHEQYF
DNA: TGTGCCAGCAGCCGGGACTCCAGTCACGAGCAGTACTTC

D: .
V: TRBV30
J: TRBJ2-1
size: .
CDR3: CAWSVLRGYEQFF
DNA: TGTGCCTGGAGTGTATTACGGGGATATGAGCAGTTCTTC